The source of this TCR beta chain is a study of shared clonotypes between healthy human individuals. This clone was seen just once. The CDR3 has 13 residues. Germline V CDR1 and CDR2: SNHLY, FYNNEI. V shed 8 bases and J 4 bases; nucleotides not matched to a gene: 4. Libraries were prepared by immunoSEQ multiplex PCR; TCRdb keeps only in-frame clonotypes and omits some of them. The sample records 650,000 to 800,000 clones, roughly 72% being singletons. The material sequenced was memory CD4+ T cells sorted from blood. Described subset: CD45RA-negative fraction. The origin of this receptor is a young woman in good health. The V gene is TRBV2, the J gene TRBJ2-1; 8 bases fit TRBD1. CDR3 sequence reads: CASGDRNYNEQFF. The CDR3 bases are TGTGCCAGCGGGGACAGGAATTACAATGAGCAGTTCTTC.